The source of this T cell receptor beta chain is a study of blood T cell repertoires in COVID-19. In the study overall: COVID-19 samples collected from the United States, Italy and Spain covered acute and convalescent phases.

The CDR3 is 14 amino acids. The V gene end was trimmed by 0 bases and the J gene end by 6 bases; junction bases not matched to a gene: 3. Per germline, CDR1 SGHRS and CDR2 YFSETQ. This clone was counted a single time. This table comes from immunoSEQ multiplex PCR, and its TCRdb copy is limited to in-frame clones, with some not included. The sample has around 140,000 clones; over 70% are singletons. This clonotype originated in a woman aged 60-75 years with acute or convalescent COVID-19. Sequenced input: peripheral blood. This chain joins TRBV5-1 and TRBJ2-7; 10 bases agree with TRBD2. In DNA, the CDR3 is TGCGCCAGCAGCTTGGCTAGCGGGAGACCCGAGCAGTACTTC. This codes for CASSLASGRPEQYF.